This T cell receptor (beta chain) was profiled in a study of T cell clonality in common variable immunodeficiency. CVID and control samples used equivalent genomic DNA input. Measured with immunoSEQ multiplex PCR; TCRdb has only the in-frame clones, and not every one. The profile covers 40,000 to 45,000 clones, none occurring a single time. There are a few counts of this clone. Its target is not known. The read finishes 3 residues shy of the CDR3 end, and the germline J gene is used to complete it. Germline V gene lookup returns CDR1 SGHTS and CDR2 YDEGEE. V dropped 1 base and J dropped 5; count of bases not matched to a gene: 9. The CDR3 length is 15 residues. Overall study results and limits: TCRbeta clonality was increased in CVID versus healthy controls. In common variable immunodeficiency, TCR beta chains reportedly carried fewer deletions and N-nucleotide insertions.

The sample consisted of peripheral blood mononuclear cells. The J gene is TRBJ2-7, the V gene TRBV5-8; 7 bases agree with TRBD2. The TCR sequence derives from a person aged 18 to 70 in good health. The CDR3 bases that were read are TGTGCCAGCAGCTTGTATGGACTAGTATCCCACGAG. Encoded protein: CASSLYGLVSHE. The whole CDR3 protein reads CASSLYGLVSHEQYF. The full variable domain, with the rest looked up from reference TRBV5-8 and TRBJ2-7, is EAGVTQSPTHLIKTRGQQATLRCSPISGHTSVYWYQQALGLGLQFLLWYDEGEERNRGNFPPRFSGRQFPNYSSELNVNALELEDSALYLCASSLYGLVSHEQYFGPGTRLTVT.